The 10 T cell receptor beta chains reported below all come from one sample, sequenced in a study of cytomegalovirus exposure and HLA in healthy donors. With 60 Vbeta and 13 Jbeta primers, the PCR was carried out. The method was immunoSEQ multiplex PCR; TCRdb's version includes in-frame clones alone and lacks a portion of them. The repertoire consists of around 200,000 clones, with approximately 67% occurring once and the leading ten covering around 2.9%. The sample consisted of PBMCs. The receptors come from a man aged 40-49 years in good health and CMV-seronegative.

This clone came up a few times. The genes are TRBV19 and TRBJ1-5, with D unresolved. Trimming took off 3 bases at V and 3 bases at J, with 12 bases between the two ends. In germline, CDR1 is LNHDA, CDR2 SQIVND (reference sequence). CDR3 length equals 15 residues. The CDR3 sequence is CASSIGSQDNQPQHF. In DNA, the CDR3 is TGTGCCAGTAGTATCGGTTCGCAGGACAATCAGCCCCAGCATTTT.

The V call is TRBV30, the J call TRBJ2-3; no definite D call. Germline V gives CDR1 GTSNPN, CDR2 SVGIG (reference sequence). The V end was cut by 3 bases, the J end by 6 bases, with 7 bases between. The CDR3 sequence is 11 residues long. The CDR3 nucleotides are TGTGCCTGGAGCCGGTTCGATACGCAGTATTTT. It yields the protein CAWSRFDTQYF.

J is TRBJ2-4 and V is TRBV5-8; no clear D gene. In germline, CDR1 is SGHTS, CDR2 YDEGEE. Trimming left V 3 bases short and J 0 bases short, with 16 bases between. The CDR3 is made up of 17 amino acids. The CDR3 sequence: CASSSSPGLLAKNIQYF. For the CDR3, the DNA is TGTGCCAGCAGCTCGTCCCCGGGTCTACTAGCCAAAAACATTCAGTACTTC.

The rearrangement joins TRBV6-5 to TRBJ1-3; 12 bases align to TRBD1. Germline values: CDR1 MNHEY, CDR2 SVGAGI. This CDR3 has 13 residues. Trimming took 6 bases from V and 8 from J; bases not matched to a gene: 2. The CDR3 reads CASRGQGADTIYF. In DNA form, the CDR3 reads TGTGCCAGCAGGGGACAGGGGGCGGACACCATATATTTT.

The CDR3 loop is CASSTWTGALGPLHF. The CDR3 region has the DNA TGCGCCAGCAGCACCTGGACAGGGGCCCTGGGACCCCTCCACTTT. The chain carries TRBV5-1 and TRBJ1-6; TRBD1 aligns across 9 bases. The CDR3 covers 15 residues. Germline lookup yields CDR1 SGHRS and CDR2 YFSETQ. The V and J ends lost 4 bases and 12 bases, in that order; junction bases with no gene match: 11.

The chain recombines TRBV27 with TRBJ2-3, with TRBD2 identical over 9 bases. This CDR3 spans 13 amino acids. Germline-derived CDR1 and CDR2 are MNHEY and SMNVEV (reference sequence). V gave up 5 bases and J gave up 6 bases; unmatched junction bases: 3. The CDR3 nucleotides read TGTGCCAGCAGTAGCGGGGGGCGGGATACGCAGTATTTT. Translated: CASSSGGRDTQYF.

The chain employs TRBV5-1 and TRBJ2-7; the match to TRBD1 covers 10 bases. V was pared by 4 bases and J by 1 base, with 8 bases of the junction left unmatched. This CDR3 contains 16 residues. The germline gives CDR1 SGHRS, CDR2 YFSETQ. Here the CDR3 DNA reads TGCGCCAGCAGCCCAGGGGGACAGGGGATGTCCTACGAGCAGTACTTC. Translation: CASSPGGQGMSYEQYF.

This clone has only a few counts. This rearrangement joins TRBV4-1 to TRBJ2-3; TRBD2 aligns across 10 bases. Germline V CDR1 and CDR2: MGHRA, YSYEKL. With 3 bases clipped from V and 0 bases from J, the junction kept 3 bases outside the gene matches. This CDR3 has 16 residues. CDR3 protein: CASSQSSGGSTDTQYF. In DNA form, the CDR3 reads TGCGCCAGCAGCCAGTCTAGCGGGGGAAGCACAGATACGCAGTATTTT.

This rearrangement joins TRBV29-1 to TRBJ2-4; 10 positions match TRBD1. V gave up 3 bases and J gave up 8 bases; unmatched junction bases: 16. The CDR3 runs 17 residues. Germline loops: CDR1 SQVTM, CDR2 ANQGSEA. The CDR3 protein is CSVEGQGFCLRVDIQYF. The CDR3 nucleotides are TGCAGCGTTGAGGGACAGGGGTTTTGTTTGCGGGTGGACATTCAGTACTTC.

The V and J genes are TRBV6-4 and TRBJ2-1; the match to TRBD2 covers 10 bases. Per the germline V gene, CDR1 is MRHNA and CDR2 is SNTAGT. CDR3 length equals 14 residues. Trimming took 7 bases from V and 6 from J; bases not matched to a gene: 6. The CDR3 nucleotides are TGTGCCAGCACAGCTAGCGGGAGACCCAATGAGCAGTTCTTC. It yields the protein CASTASGRPNEQFF.